These 9 T cell receptor beta chains came from one sample sequenced in a study of identical twins. Using its own MiXCR run on the 5' RACE reads, TCRdb lists one record per CDR3 protein. The sample includes around 690,000 distinct CDR3 sequences, around 20% seen only once; the top ten take 4.3%. The same data also went into a second study, on T cells expressing NK-cell markers.

Sequencing was done on a sample of PBMCs. These TCRs come from a woman in her late teens or twenties in good health.

This clonotype was observed at least ten times. The chain combines TRBV5-1 with TRBJ2-5; D remains unclear. The length of the CDR3 is 15 residues. Trimming shortened V by 3 bases and J by 3 bases, and 15 bases separated the two germline ends. The germline V gene has CDR1 SGHRS and CDR2 YFSETQ. CDR3 amino acids: CASSYGNPREETQYF. In DNA form, the CDR3 reads TGCGCCAGCAGCTACGGCAATCCTCGTGAAGAGACCCAGTACTTC.

This clonotype was seen more than once but under ten times. V gene TRBV5-1 combines with J gene TRBJ2-7, with 7 bases lining up with TRBD1. Germline CDR1 is SGHRS and CDR2 is YFSETQ. The length of the CDR3 is 16 residues. J lost 4 bases, V lost 1 base, and 11 bases had no gene match. The CDR3 coding sequence is TGCGCCAGCAGCTTGAATCTCAGGACAGGCCTTTACGAGCAGTACTTC. It translates to CASSLNLRTGLYEQYF.

The V call is TRBV12-3 or TRBV12-4, the J call TRBJ2-3; 7 positions agree with TRBD2. V shed 6 bases and J 2 bases; nucleotides not matched to a gene: 5. The CDR3 spans 14 residues. The CDR3 is CASRERGITDTQYF. CDR3 bases: TGTGCCAGCAGGGAGCGGGGTATCACAGATACGCAGTATTTT.

The genes are TRBV5-1 and TRBJ1-1, with D uncertain. The CDR3 is 14 residues long. The germline V gene has CDR1 SGHRS and CDR2 YFSETQ. The V gene lost 1 base and the J gene lost 0 bases, with 7 bases spanning the gap. The CDR3 nucleotides read TGCGCCAGCAGCTTGATGGGAGTGAACACTGAAGCTTTCTTT. Its translation: CASSLMGVNTEAFF.

The table lists this clonotype with a few counts. CDR3 sequence reads: CASSPLGRGNQPQHF. The CDR3, as DNA: TGTGCCAGCAGCCCGCTGGGGAGGGGCAATCAGCCCCAGCATTTT. The chain links TRBV12-3 or TRBV12-4 to TRBJ1-5; no reliable D call. The CDR3 is 15 amino acids. Trimming cost V 6 bases and J 2 bases, with 14 bases left between them.

The chain uses TRBV6-2 or TRBV6-3 and TRBJ2-1; 7 bases map to TRBD1. Trimming removed 6 bases from V and 10 bases from J; junction bases left unmatched: 15. The CDR3 is made up of 15 amino acids. Per germline, CDR1 MNHEY and CDR2 SVGEGT. For the CDR3, the DNA is TGTGCCAGCAGCAACCAGGGACAGTGGCTTAAGGAGCAGTTCTTC. This codes for CASSNQGQWLKEQFF.

This chain uses TRBV20-1 with TRBJ1-4, with D uncertain. The V end was cut by 1 base, the J end by 8 bases, with 17 bases between. The germline CDR1 and CDR2 sequences are DFQATT and SNEGSKA (reference sequence). There are 15 residues in the CDR3. The CDR3 here is CSARGWVVENEKLFF. The DNA of the CDR3 is TGCAGTGCTAGAGGCTGGGTCGTGGAGAACGAAAAACTGTTTTTT.

This clonotype was seen only once. The chain has TRBV7-2 and TRBJ2-4; TRBD1 aligns across 9 bases. V lost 1 base, J lost 7 bases, and 11 bases stayed unmatched. The CDR3 sequence is 17 residues long. Germline-derived CDR1 and CDR2 are SGHTA and FQGNSA. CDR3 sequence: CASSLGNLRDRANIQYF. The CDR3 DNA reads as TGTGCCAGCAGCTTAGGTAACCTCCGGGACAGGGCGAACATTCAGTACTTC.

This clonotype was found a few times. The CDR3 reads CASSLKGGGTADTQYF. CDR3 coding DNA: TGTGCCAGCAGCCTGAAGGGTGGCGGGACCGCAGATACGCAGTATTTT. This chain connects TRBV3-1 to TRBJ2-3, with a possible D match to TRBD2 (6 bases). This CDR3 region has 16 residues. Germline assignment: CDR1 LGHDT and CDR2 YNNKEL (reference sequence). V lost 4 bases and J lost 4, with 18 bases in between.